The 3 T cell receptor beta chains given below trace back to one sample, sequenced in a study of Graves' ophthalmopathy and Graves' hyperthyroidism. Amplification from RNA transcripts yielded the TCR beta CDR3 regions. RT-PCR was first run with HTBI primers, then multiplex PCR in a second round. Via MiXCR, TCRdb re-called the multiplex PCR reads, giving one row per CDR3 protein. The sample lists 300,000 to 450,000 distinct CDR3 sequences; approximately 18% were seen once. The sample comprised peripheral blood. These receptors all stem from an adult woman with stable Graves' hyperthyroidism.

This clonotype was observed many times. The chain recombines TRBV30 with TRBJ2-5; D possibly corresponds to TRBD1 (7 bases). V lost 6 bases to trimming and J lost 4 bases, with 18 bases between them. There are 14 residues in the CDR3. Germline V gene lookup returns CDR1 GTSNPN and CDR2 SVGIG (reference sequence). The CDR3 loop reads CACIATGRGETQYF. The CDR3 nucleotides are TGTGCCTGCATTGCGACAGGGCGGGGAGAGACCCAGTACTTC.

In its sample, this clonotype was seen many times. This chain joins TRBV9 and TRBJ2-5, with D maybe TRBD2 (5 bases). This CDR3 comprises 16 residues. Trimming shortened V by 0 bases and J by 5 bases, and 17 bases separated the two germline ends. CDR1 SGDLS and CDR2 YYNGEE come from the germline V gene. The CDR3 loop is CASSVGVSEAAETQYF. Written as DNA, the CDR3 is TGTGCCAGCAGCGTAGGGGTCTCCGAAGCGGCGGAGACCCAGTACTTC.

This clonotype showed up many times. V usage is TRBV12-3 or TRBV12-4 and J usage is TRBJ2-5; 9 bases align to TRBD2. This CDR3 spans 18 amino acids. The V gene end was trimmed by 5 bases and the J gene end by 5 bases; junction bases not matched to a gene: 18. For the CDR3, the DNA is TGTGCCAGCAGTCCCCGGGGCCAGGGACTAGCAGGGAGCGAGACCCAGTACTTC. Translating it yields CASSPRGQGLAGSETQYF.